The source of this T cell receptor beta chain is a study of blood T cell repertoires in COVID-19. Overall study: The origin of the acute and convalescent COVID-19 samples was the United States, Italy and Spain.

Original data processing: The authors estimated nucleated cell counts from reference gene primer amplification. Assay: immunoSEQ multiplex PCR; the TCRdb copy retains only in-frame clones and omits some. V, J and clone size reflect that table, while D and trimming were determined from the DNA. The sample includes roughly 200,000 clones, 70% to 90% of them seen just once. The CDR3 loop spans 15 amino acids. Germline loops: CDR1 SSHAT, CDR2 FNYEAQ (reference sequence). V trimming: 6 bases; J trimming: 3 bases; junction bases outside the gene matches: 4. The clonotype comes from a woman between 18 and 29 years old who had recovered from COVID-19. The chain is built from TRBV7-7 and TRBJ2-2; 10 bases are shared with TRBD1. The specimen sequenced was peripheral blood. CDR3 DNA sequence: TGTGCCAGCAGAGAAGGGACAGGGGACACCGGGGAGCTGTTTTTT. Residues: CASREGTGDTGELFF. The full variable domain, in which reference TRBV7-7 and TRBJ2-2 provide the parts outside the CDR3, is GAGVSQSPRYKVTKRGQDVTLRCDPISSHATLYWYQQALGQGPEFLTYFNYEAQPDKSGLPSDRFSAERPEGSISTLTIQRTEQRDSAMYRCASREGTGDTGELFFGEGSRLTVL.